This T cell receptor (beta chain) came from a study of blood T cell repertoires in COVID-19 (dated by TCRdb to 2020 to 2022). With regard to the full study: Collaborator samples came from the United States, Italy and Spain and covered acute and convalescent phases of COVID-19. The material from the prospective study consisted of cDNA or gDNA derived from T cells, B-cell-depleted T cells, or PBMCs. A freely available public database, intended as a resource for researchers studying the immune response to SARS-CoV-2, is where the repertoires were released. Samples were obtained from the ongoing ImmuneRACE study (first 160 participants) and from about 1,300 subjects provided by 6 global collaborators. HLA class I and class II types, where available, came from metadata supplied by the sample provider rather than from assay-based typing. The sample metadata nearly always contained a de-identified subject ID, COVID-19 status, age in years and sex. The dataset comprised deeply sampled blood TCRbeta repertoires from subjects exposed to, actively infected with, or recovered from COVID-19. On the study overall, not on this receptor specifically: Clinical and demographic metadata were provided uncurated, with the amount varying by source and participant.

The germline V gene yields KGHSH for CDR1 and LQKENI for CDR2. The CDR3 holds 15 amino acids from the cysteine to the phenylalanine. Just the 45-base CDR3 DNA is kept, in frame starting at base 1. V is clipped by 2 bases and J by 5 bases, and the sequence between their germline boundaries is 15 bases long. One collaborating source in Seattle enrolled patients during active infection and followed them longitudinally through the course of disease. Each collaborating institution followed its own protocols to collect whole blood in K2EDTA tubes. Collaborator samples were shipped for TCRbeta analysis as frozen whole blood, isolated PBMCs, or DNA extracted from either sample type. TCRbeta CDR3 regions were amplified from genomic DNA by means of the immunoSEQ Assay, a bias-controlled multiplex PCR. The authors processed their data as follows. The number of nucleated cells in each sample was estimated by amplification of reference gene primers within the assay. Sequence reads were collapsed and filtered to measure the absolute abundance of every unique TCRbeta CDR3 rearrangement. For each sample, productive Simpson clonality was calculated as the square root of Simpson's diversity index across productive rearrangements. Not all clones reach the TCRdb copy of this immuneACCESS table, which keeps in-frame sequences only. Checked studies attribute under half of the gap to unresolved V genes and leave the rest unexplained. V and J calls and clone size follow that table, whereas D and trimming were derived from the DNA. The sample table contains under 200,000 clones; only one count was recorded for 84% of them. In total, the top ten clones hold about 15% of the sample.

As regards this clone: No antigen is known for it. Within one base of it there is no much larger clone, and no base qualities were kept.

The sample taken for sequencing was peripheral blood. The clonotype comes from a woman between 70 and 85 years old with COVID-19, enrolled during active disease. Rearrangement joined TRBV18 to TRBJ1-2; the D gene cannot be named for sure. The CDR3: CASSPLGGWEYGYTF. The nucleotide sequence is TGTGCCAGCTCACCATTAGGAGGATGGGAATATGGCTACACCTTC.